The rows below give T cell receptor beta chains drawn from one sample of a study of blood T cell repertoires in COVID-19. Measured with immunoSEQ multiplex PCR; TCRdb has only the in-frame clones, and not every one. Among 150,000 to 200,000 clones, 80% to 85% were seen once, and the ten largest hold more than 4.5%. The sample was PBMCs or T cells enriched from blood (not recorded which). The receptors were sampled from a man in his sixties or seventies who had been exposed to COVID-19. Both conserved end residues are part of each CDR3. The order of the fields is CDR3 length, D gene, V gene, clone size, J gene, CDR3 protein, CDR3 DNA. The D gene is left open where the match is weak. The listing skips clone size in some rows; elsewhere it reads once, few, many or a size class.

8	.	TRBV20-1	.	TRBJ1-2	CSPNGYTF	TGCAGCCCTAATGGCTACACCTTC
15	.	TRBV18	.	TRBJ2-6	CASSLQGSGANVLTF	TGTGCCAGCTCACTACAGGGCTCTGGGGCCAACGTCCTGACTTTC
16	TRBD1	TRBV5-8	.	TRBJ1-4	CASNFRAGTGSEKLFF	TGTGCCAGCAACTTCAGAGCCGGGACAGGGTCAGAAAAACTGTTTTTT
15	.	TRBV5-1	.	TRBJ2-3	CASSSSWGGTDTQYF	TGCGCCAGCAGCTCTTCCTGGGGGGGCACAGATACGCAGTATTTT
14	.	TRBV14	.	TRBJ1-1	CASSQQVMNTEAFF	TGTGCCAGCAGCCAACAGGTCATGAACACTGAAGCTTTCTTT
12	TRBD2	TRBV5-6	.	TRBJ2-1	CASSLVGGEQFF	TGTGCCAGCAGCTTGGTGGGAGGGGAGCAGTTCTTC
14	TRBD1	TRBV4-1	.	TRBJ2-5	CASSQGQGAGTQYF	TGCGCCAGCAGCCAGGGACAGGGGGCAGGGACCCAGTACTTC
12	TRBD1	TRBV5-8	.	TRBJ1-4	CAAGGRGEKLFF	TGTGCAGCAGGGGGGCGGGGTGAAAAACTGTTTTTT
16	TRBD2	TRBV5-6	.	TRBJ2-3	CASSLERGSSTDTQYF	TGTGCCAGCAGCTTGGAGCGGGGGAGTAGCACAGATACGCAGTATTTT
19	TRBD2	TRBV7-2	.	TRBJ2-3	CASSPNVKGTRRQGDTQYF	TGTGCCAGCAGCCCCAACGTCAAGGGGACTAGACGGCAAGGAGATACGCAGTATTTT
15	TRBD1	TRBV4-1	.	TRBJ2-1	CASALGQGKFNEQFF	TGCGCCAGCGCCCTTGGACAGGGGAAATTCAATGAGCAGTTCTTC
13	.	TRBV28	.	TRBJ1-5	CASALGGYQPQHF	TGTGCCAGCGCTTTGGGGGGTTATCAGCCCCAGCATTTT
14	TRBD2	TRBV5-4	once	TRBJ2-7	CASSSGLAGVEQYF	TGTGCCAGCAGCTCCGGACTAGCGGGAGTCGAGCAGTACTTC
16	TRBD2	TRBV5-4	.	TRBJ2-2	CASSYSGTSLTGELFF	TGTGCCAGCAGCTATTCCGGGACTAGCCTAACCGGGGAGCTGTTTTTT